The clone carrying this T cell receptor beta chain was seen just once. Original data processing: How many nucleated cells were present was estimated from reference gene primer amplification. Sequencing was performed with immunoSEQ multiplex PCR; in TCRdb, only in-frame clones are kept and a portion is missing. V, J and clone size are taken as reported in that table, and D and trimming were inferred from the DNA itself. The repertoire holds 130,000 or so clones, with approximately 88% as singletons. CDR1 is MDHEN and CDR2 is SYDVKM in the germline V gene. V lost 3 bases, J lost 3 bases, and 9 bases lay in between. CDR3 size: 13 residues. These data come from a study of blood T cell repertoires in COVID-19. As for the study in general: Italy, Spain and the United States were the sources of the convalescent and acute COVID-19 samples. Sources were T cells, B-cell-depleted T cells, or PBMCs; the material itself was cDNA or gDNA.

The sample taken for sequencing was peripheral blood. The TCR comes from a man aged 60-69 years with active or convalescent COVID-19. The V and J genes are TRBV28 and TRBJ2-7, with D maybe TRBD2 (5 bases). The chain's CDR3 is CASSFPSIYEQYF. The CDR3, as DNA: TGTGCCAGCAGTTTCCCTAGCATCTACGAGCAGTACTTC.